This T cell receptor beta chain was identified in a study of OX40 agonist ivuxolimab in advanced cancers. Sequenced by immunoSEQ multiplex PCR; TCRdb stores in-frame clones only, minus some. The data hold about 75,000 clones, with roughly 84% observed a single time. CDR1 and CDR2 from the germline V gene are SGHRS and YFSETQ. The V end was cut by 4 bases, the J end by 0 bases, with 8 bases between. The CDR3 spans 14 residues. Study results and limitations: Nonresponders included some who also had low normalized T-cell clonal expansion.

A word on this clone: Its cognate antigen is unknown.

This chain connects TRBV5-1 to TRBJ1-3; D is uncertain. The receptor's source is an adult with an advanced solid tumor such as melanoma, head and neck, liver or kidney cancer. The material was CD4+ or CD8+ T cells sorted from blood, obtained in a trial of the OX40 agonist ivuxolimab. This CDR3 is CASSPVNSGNTIYF. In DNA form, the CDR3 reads TGCGCCAGCAGCCCCGTAAACTCTGGAAACACCATATATTTT.